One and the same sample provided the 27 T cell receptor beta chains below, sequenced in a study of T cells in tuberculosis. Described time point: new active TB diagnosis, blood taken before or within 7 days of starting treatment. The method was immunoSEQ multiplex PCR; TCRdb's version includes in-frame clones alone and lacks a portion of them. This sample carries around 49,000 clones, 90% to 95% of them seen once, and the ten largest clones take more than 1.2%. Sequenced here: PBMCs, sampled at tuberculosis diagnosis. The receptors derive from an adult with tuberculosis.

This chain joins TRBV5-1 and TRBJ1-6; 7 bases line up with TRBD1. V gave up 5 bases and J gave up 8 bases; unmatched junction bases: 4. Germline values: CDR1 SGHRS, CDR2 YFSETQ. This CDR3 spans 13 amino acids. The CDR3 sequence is CASRPTGDSPLHF. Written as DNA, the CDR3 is TGCGCCAGCAGGCCCACAGGGGATTCACCCCTCCACTTT.

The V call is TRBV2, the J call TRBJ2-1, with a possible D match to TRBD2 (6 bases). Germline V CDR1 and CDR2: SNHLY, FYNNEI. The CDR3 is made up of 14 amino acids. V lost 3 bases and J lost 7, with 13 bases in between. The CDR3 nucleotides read TGTGCCAGCAGTGACTGGGACTGGGATAATGAGCAGTTCTTC. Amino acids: CASSDWDWDNEQFF.

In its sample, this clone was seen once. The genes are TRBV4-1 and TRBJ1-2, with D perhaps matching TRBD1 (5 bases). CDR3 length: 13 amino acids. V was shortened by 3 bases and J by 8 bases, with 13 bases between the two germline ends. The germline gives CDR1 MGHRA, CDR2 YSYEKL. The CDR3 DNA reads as TGCGCCAGCAGCCACCGGCCCGGACAAGGCTACACCTTC. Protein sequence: CASSHRPGQGYTF.

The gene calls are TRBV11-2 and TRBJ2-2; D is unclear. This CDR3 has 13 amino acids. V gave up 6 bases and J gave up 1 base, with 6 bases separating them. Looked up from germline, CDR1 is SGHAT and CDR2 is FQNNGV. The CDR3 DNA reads TGTGCCAGCAGTCAACAGAACACCGGGGAGCTGTTTTTT. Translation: CASSQQNTGELFF.

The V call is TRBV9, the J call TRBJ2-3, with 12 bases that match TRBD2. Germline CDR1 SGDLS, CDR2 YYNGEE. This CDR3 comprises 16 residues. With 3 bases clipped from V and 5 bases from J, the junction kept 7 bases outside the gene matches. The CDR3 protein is CASSARTSGNGDTQYF. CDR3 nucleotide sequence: TGTGCCAGCAGCGCTCGGACTAGCGGGAACGGAGATACGCAGTATTTT.

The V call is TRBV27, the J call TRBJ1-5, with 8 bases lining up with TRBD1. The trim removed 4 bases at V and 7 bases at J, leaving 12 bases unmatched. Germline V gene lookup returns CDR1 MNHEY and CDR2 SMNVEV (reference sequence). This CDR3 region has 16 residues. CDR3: CASSWPRGPHGQPQHF. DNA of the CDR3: TGTGCCAGCAGTTGGCCCAGGGGGCCTCACGGCCAGCCCCAGCATTTT.

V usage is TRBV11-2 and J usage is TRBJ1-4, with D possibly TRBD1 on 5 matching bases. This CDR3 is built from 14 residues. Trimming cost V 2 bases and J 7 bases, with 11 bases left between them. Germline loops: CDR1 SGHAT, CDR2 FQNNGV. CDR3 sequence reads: CASSLLGVGEKLFF. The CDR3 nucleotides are TGTGCCAGCAGCTTACTAGGGGTGGGTGAAAAACTGTTTTTT.

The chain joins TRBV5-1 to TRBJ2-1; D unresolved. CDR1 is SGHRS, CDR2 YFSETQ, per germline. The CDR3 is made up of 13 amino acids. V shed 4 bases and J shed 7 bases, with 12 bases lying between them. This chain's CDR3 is CASSLPGGNEQFF. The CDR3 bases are TGCGCCAGCAGCCTGCCGGGTGGAAATGAGCAGTTCTTC.

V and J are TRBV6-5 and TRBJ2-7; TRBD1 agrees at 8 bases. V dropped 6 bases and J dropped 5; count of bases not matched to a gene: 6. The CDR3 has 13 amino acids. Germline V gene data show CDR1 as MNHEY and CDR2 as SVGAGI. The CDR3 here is CASRGAGGHEQYF. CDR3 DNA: TGTGCCAGCAGGGGAGCAGGGGGCCACGAGCAGTACTTC.

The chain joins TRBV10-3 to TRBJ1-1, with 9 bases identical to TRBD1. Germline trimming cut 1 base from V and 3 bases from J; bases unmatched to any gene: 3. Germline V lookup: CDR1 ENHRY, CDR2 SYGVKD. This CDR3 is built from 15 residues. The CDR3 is CAISELRTGDTEAFF. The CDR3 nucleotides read TGTGCCATCAGTGAGTTAAGGACAGGGGACACTGAAGCTTTCTTT.

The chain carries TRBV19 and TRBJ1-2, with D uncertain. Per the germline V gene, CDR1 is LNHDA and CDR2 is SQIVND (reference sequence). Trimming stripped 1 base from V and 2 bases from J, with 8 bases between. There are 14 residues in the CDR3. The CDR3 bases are TGTGCCAGTAGTATAGGAGAAGCAAACTATGGCTACACCTTC. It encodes CASSIGEANYGYTF.

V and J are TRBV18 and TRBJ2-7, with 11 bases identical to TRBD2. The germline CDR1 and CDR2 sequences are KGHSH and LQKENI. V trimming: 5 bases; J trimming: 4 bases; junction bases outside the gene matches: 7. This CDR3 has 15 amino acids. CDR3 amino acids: CASSSGTSGYYEQYF. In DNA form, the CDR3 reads TGTGCCAGCTCATCCGGGACTAGCGGATATTACGAGCAGTACTTC.

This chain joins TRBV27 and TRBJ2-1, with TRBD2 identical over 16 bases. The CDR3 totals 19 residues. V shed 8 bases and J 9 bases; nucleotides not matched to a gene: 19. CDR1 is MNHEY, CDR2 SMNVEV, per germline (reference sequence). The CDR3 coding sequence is TGTGCCAGCGCCTCCTCCCCGGGACTAGCGGGAGGGCCCGGGGGTGAGCAGTTCTTC. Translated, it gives CASASSPGLAGGPGGEQFF.

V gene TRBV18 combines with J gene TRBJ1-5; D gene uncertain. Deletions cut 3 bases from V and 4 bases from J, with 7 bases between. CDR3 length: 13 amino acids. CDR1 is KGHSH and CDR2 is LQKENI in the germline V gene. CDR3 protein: CASSPTENQPQHF. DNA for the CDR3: TGTGCCAGCTCACCTACAGAGAATCAGCCCCAGCATTTT.

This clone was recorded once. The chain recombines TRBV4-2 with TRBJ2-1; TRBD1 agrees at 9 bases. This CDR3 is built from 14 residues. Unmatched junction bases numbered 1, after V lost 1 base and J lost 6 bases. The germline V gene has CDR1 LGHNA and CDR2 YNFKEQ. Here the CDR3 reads CASSQGGQGNEQFF. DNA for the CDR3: TGTGCCAGCAGCCAAGGGGGACAGGGCAATGAGCAGTTCTTC.

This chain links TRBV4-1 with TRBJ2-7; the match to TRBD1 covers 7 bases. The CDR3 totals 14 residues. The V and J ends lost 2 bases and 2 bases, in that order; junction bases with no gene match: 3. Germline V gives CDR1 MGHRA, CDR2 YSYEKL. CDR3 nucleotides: TGCGCCAGCAGCCAACCAGACAGGGCCTACGAGCAGTACTTC. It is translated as CASSQPDRAYEQYF.

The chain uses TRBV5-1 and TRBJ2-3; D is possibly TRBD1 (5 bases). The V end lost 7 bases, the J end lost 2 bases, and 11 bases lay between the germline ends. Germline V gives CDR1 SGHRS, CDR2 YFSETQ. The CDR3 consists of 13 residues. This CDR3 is CASGQRDTDTQYF. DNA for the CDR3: TGCGCCAGCGGACAACGAGACACAGATACGCAGTATTTT.

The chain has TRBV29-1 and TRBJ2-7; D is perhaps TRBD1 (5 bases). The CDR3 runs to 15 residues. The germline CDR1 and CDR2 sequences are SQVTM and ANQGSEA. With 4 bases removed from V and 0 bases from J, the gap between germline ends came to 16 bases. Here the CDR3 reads CSVVARQWSSYEQYF. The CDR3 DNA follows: TGCAGCGTTGTGGCCCGACAGTGGAGCTCCTACGAGCAGTACTTC.

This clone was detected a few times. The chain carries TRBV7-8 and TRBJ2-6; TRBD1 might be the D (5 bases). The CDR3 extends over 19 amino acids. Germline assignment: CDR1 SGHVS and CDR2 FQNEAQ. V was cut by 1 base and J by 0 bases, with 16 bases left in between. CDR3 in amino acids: CASSLDRPGIASGANVLTF. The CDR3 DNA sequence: TGTGCCAGCAGCTTAGACAGGCCGGGCATAGCCTCTGGGGCCAACGTCCTGACTTTC.

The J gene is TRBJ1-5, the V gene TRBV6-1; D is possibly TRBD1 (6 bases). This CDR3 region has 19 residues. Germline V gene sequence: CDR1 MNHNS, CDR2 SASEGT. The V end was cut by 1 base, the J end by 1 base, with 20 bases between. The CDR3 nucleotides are TGTGCCAGCAGTGAAGGTAGTAGTGGCAGGGGTGGGAGCAATCAGCCCCAGCATTTT. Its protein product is CASSEGSSGRGGSNQPQHF.

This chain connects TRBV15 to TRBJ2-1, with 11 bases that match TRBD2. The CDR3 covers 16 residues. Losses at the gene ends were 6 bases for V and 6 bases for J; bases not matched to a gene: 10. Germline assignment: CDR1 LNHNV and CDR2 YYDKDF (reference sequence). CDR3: CATSYGGLAASNEQFF. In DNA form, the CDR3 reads TGTGCCACCAGTTACGGGGGACTAGCGGCCTCCAATGAGCAGTTCTTC.

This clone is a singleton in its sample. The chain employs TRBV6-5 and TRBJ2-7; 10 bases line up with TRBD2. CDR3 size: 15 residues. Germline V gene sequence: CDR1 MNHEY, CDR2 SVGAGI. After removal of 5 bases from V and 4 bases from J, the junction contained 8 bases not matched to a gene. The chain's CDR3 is CASSKSGRAGYEQYF. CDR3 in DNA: TGTGCCAGCAGTAAGAGCGGGAGGGCCGGGTACGAGCAGTACTTC.

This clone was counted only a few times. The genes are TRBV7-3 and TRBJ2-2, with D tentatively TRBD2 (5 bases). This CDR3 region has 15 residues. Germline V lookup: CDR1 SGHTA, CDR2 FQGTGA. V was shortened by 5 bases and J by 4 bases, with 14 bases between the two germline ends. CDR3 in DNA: TGTGCCAGCAGCCCCACTAGTTGGGGCACCGGGGAGCTGTTTTTT. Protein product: CASSPTSWGTGELFF.

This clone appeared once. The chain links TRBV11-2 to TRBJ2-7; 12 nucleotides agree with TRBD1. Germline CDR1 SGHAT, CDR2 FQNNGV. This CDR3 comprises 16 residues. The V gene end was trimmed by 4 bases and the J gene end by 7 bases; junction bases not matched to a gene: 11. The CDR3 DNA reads TGTGCCAGCAGCTCGTCAACGGGACAGGGGGCAGGGGAGCAGTACTTC. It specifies CASSSSTGQGAGEQYF.

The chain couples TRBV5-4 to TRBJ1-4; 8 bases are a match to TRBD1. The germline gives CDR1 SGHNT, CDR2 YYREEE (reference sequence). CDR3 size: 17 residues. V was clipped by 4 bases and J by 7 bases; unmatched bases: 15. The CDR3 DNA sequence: TGTGCCAGCAGCCGACGCCAAGGACAGGGCGGTAGTGAAAAACTGTTTTTT. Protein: CASSRRQGQGGSEKLFF.

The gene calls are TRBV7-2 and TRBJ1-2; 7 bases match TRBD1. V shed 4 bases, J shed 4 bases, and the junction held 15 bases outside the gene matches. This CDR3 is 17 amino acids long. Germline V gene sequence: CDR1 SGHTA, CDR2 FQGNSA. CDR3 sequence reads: CASSSSLDRAEPYGYTF. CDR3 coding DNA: TGTGCCAGCAGCTCCTCCCTCGACAGGGCCGAACCCTATGGCTACACCTTC.

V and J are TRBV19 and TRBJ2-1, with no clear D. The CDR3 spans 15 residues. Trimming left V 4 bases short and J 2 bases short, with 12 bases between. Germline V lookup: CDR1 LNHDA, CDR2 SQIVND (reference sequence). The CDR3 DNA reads TGTGCCAGTAGTACTCAGAGAGGAACCTACAATGAGCAGTTCTTC. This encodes CASSTQRGTYNEQFF.